This entry lists 22 T cell receptor beta chains sequenced from one sample in a study of T cells in Graves' hyperthyroidism and ophthalmopathy. From RNA transcripts, TCR beta CDR3 regions were amplified. The HTBI primer set was used in a first-round RT-PCR of the TCR CDR3. TCRdb re-derived calls from the multiplex PCR reads in MiXCR, one entry per CDR3 protein. Of about 480,000 distinct CDR3 sequences listed, roughly 14% are singletons. The sample taken for sequencing was blood. The receptors were sampled from a young woman with Graves' hyperthyroidism.

This clonotype was counted many times. This rearrangement joins TRBV7-7 to TRBJ1-6; D unclear. The CDR3 loop spans 13 amino acids. The germline V gene encodes CDR1 SSHAT and CDR2 FNYEAQ (reference sequence). Between the trimmed V and J ends, which lost 5 bases and 7 bases, there was a span of 9 bases. The CDR3 loop reads CASSPKHNSPLHF. For the CDR3, the DNA is TGTGCCAGCAGCCCTAAACACAATTCACCCCTCCACTTT.

The sample holds a few counts of this clonotype. V is TRBV7-8 and J is TRBJ1-1; the match to TRBD1 covers 10 bases. V was clipped by 5 bases and J by 7 bases; unmatched bases: 7. This CDR3 has 14 residues. The germline gives CDR1 SGHVS, CDR2 FQNEAQ. The CDR3 nucleotides read TGTGCCAGCAGCCCGGGACAGGGGCTGTTTGAAGCTTTCTTT. Protein: CASSPGQGLFEAFF.

This clonotype was seen many times. The chain has TRBV6-1 and TRBJ1-3; D remains ambiguous. This CDR3 contains 15 residues. CDR1 and CDR2 from the germline V gene are MNHNS and SASEGT. V lost 5 bases and J 0 bases, leaving 11 bases between the germline ends. The CDR3 bases are TGTGCCAGCAGTCCCGACTGGTACTCTGGAAACACCATATATTTT. Residues: CASSPDWYSGNTIYF.

This clonotype was counted at least ten times. The rearrangement uses TRBV11-2 and TRBJ1-5; D is perhaps TRBD1 (5 bases). Germline V CDR1 and CDR2: SGHAT, FQNNGV. CDR3 length: 17 residues. The V end lost 1 base, the J end lost 8 bases, and 21 bases lay between the germline ends. The CDR3 reads CASSLALQGRPGEPQHF. Here the CDR3 DNA reads TGTGCCAGCAGCTTAGCCCTCCAGGGACGTCCCGGCGAGCCCCAGCATTTT.

This clonotype was found many times. The CDR3 here is CASSSSDTNTEAFF. The CDR3 nucleotides are TGTGCCAGCAGTTCCTCGGACACTAACACTGAAGCTTTCTTT. This chain connects TRBV12-3 or TRBV12-4 to TRBJ1-1; D is possibly TRBD1 (5 bases). This CDR3 contains 14 residues. V was trimmed by 4 bases and J by 2 bases, leaving 11 bases between them.

This clonotype came up many times. This sequence joins TRBV19 and TRBJ2-2; no reliable D call. V lost 10 bases, J lost 6 bases, and 9 bases lay in between. The length of the CDR3 is 11 residues. CDR1 and CDR2 from the germline V gene are LNHDA and SQIVND (reference sequence). CDR3 nucleotides: TGTGCCACCTTTTCGGCCGGGGAGCTGTTTTTT. It encodes CATFSAGELFF.

This clonotype has at least ten counts. The J gene is TRBJ1-1, the V gene TRBV12-3 or TRBV12-4; D is unresolved. The CDR3 is 15 amino acids. V dropped 1 base and J dropped 1 base, with 10 bases sitting between them. The CDR3 coding sequence is TGTGCCAGCAGTTTAGGGGCAGGTAGGAACACTGAAGCTTTCTTT. This encodes CASSLGAGRNTEAFF.

This clonotype has at least ten counts. This chain connects TRBV20-1 to TRBJ2-3; TRBD2 agrees at 10 bases. J gave up 2 bases and V 5 bases, and 4 bases lay outside the gene matches. Germline lookup yields CDR1 DFQATT and CDR2 SNEGSKA (reference sequence). CDR3 length equals 14 residues. The CDR3 coding sequence is TGCAGTGCTTCACTAGCGGGAAACACAGATACGCAGTATTTT. Amino acid sequence: CSASLAGNTDTQYF.

In the case of this clonotype: Compared with germline, one end of the junction differs, possibly owing to a read error. The chain joins TRBV20-1 to TRBJ1-5; D ambiguous. This CDR3 comprises 15 residues. Germline loops: CDR1 DFQATT, CDR2 SNEGSKA (reference sequence). The CDR3 loop is CSARDGWQSNQPQRF. The CDR3, as DNA: TGCAGTGCTAGAGATGGCTGGCAATCAAATCAGCCCCAGCGTTTT.

This clonotype appeared many times. V is TRBV20-1 and J is TRBJ1-4, with D unresolved. Trimming removed 5 bases at V and 3 bases at J, with 10 bases between. The CDR3 is made up of 13 amino acids. Per germline, CDR1 DFQATT and CDR2 SNEGSKA (reference sequence). The CDR3 DNA is TGCAGTGCTCTGACGACGGCTAATGAAAAACTGTTTTTT. This codes for CSALTTANEKLFF.

The chain employs TRBV11-2 and TRBJ1-2, with D uncertain. Trimming shortened V by 5 bases and J by 8 bases, and 9 bases separated the two germline ends. Germline CDR1 SGHAT, CDR2 FQNNGV. The CDR3 spans 11 residues. CDR3 loop: CASSIHEGYTF. In DNA form, the CDR3 reads TGTGCCAGCAGCATCCATGAGGGCTACACCTTC.

To note about this clonotype: Being one base from a much bigger clone, this may be a read error. V usage is TRBV6-5 and J usage is TRBJ2-1; unclear D gene. This CDR3 has 14 amino acids. Germline CDR1 and CDR2: MNHEY and SVGAGI. The CDR3 region has the DNA TGTGCCAACAGTTACGTTCTCGGTCGGTCGGAGCAGTTCTTC. Its protein product is CANSYVLGRSEQFF.

This clonotype has just a few counts. The chain uses TRBV20-1 and TRBJ1-4, with D possibly TRBD1 on 5 matching bases. The CDR3 totals 15 residues. The V and J ends lost 1 base and 6 bases respectively, with 15 bases between them. Germline loops: CDR1 DFQATT, CDR2 SNEGSKA (reference sequence). The CDR3 nucleotides read TGCAGTGCTAGAGTCTTTGGCCAGGGTGATGAAAAACTGTTTTTT. Its protein product is CSARVFGQGDEKLFF.

This clonotype was counted ten times or more. The V gene is TRBV27, the J gene TRBJ2-7, with TRBD1 matching 7 bases. CDR1 is MNHEY, CDR2 SMNVEV, per germline (reference sequence). Losses at the gene ends were 5 bases for V and 2 bases for J; bases not matched to a gene: 9. CDR3 length: 15 amino acids. The CDR3, as DNA: TGTGCCAGCAGTCTAAGACAGGGTGACCCCTACGAGCAGTACTTC. Its translation: CASSLRQGDPYEQYF.

In its sample, this clonotype was seen a few times. This may be a read error: a much more frequent sequence differs by one nucleotide. The chain recombines TRBV2 with TRBJ1-1; D uncertain. The CDR3 is made up of 13 amino acids. Germline lookup yields CDR1 SNHLY and CDR2 FYNNEI. Trimming removed 3 bases at V and 0 bases at J, with 5 bases between. CDR3 loop: CASSEGLNTEAFF. In DNA, the CDR3 is TGTGCCAGCAGTGAGGGTCTGAACACTGAAGCTTTCTTT. The full variable domain, rest sourced from reference TRBV2 and TRBJ1-1, is EPEVTQTPSHQVTQMGQEVILRCVPISNHLYFYWYRQILGQKVEFLVSFYNNEISEKSEIFDDQFSVERPDGSNFTLKIRSTKLEDSAMYFCASSEGLNTEAFFGQGTRLTVV.

Only a few counts were recorded for this clonotype. This chain links TRBV11-2 with TRBJ2-5; the D gene could be TRBD1 or TRBD2 (6 bases each). The CDR3 is made up of 15 amino acids. The germline V gene encodes CDR1 SGHAT and CDR2 FQNNGV. The V end lost 8 bases, the J end lost 4 bases, and 20 bases lay between the germline ends. CDR3 loop: CASVSFEGGGETQYF. DNA for the CDR3: TGTGCCAGCGTTTCGTTTGAAGGGGGAGGAGAGACCCAGTACTTC.

This clonotype was seen just once. A read error may explain this, as a much larger clone is one base away. The V gene is TRBV29-1, the J gene TRBJ2-7; 8 bases fit TRBD1. Germline loops: CDR1 SQVTM, CDR2 ANQGSEA. This CDR3 has 14 residues. V was clipped by 6 bases and J by 6 bases; unmatched bases: 13. In DNA form, the CDR3 reads TGCAGCGTACCTACCGGGACAGGTTTTCGCGAGCAGTACGTC. Translated: CSVPTGTGFREQYV.

This chain links TRBV6-1 with TRBJ2-3, with D possibly called TRBD1 or TRBD2 (5 bases each). The V end was cut by 4 bases, the J end by 1 base, with 15 bases between. This CDR3 has 16 amino acids. Germline CDR1 is MNHNS and CDR2 is SASEGT. The CDR3 bases are TGTGCCAGCAGTGGCGGGCCCAGAGGGGGCACAGATACGCAGTATTTT. This sequence encodes CASSGGPRGGTDTQYF.

The rearrangement joins TRBV28 to TRBJ2-4; D is possibly TRBD1 or TRBD2 (5 bases each). In germline, CDR1 is MDHEN, CDR2 SYDVKM. The length of the CDR3 is 14 residues. V was shortened by 5 bases and J by 6 bases, with 14 bases between the two germline ends. In nucleotides, the CDR3 is TGTGCCAGCAGTGCTCCCGGGGCAGCAAACATTCAGTACTTC. This gives the protein CASSAPGAANIQYF.

This clonotype was seen a handful of times. This chain uses TRBV5-1 with TRBJ2-2; 8 bases fit TRBD2. Per germline, CDR1 SGHRS and CDR2 YFSETQ. With 3 bases clipped from V and 6 bases from J, the junction kept 7 bases outside the gene matches. The CDR3 consists of 15 residues. DNA of the CDR3: TGCGCCAGCAGCTCGGGACTAGTTTTTTCCGGGGAGCTGTTTTTT. Its protein is CASSSGLVFSGELFF.

The chain employs TRBV6-5 and TRBJ2-7; TRBD2 aligns across 8 bases. Germline CDR1 is MNHEY and CDR2 is SVGAGI. The CDR3 extends over 16 amino acids. J gave up 7 bases and V 0 bases, and 11 bases lay outside the gene matches. CDR3 loop: CASSYSKRESWREQYF. DNA for the CDR3: TGTGCCAGCAGTTACTCGAAGCGGGAGAGTTGGAGGGAGCAGTACTTC.

V is TRBV6-1 and J is TRBJ1-3; TRBD1 agrees at 9 bases. Germline CDR1 is MNHNS and CDR2 is SASEGT. The CDR3 length is 18 residues. Trimming at V came to 5 bases and at J to 1 base, leaving 12 bases not matched to a gene. CDR3 in amino acids: CASSFLGQGMTSGNTIYF. CDR3 DNA sequence: TGTGCCAGCAGTTTTTTAGGACAGGGGATGACTTCTGGAAACACCATATATTTT.